A single sample gave rise to the 7 T cell receptor beta chains below, sequenced in a study of blood T cell dynamics during melanoma immunotherapy. Data came from immunoSEQ multiplex PCR; TCRdb stores just in-frame clones and leaves some out. The sample records fewer than 18,000 clones, 85% to 90% being singletons. Described time point: pre-treatment baseline. This material consisted of blood, taken from a patient treated with checkpoint blockade. The receptors stem from a human donor with melanoma.

This sequence joins TRBV2 and TRBJ2-7; D is ambiguous. V was cut by 8 bases and J by 3 bases, with 8 bases left in between. Germline CDR1 reads SNHLY; CDR2 reads FYNNEI. This CDR3 comprises 11 residues. Here the CDR3 reads CASRVYYEQYF. The CDR3 nucleotides read TGTGCCAGCCGGGTCTACTACGAGCAGTACTTC.

This chain joins TRBV10-3 and TRBJ2-7; TRBD1 aligns across 7 bases. The CDR3 runs 15 residues. Germline CDR1 and CDR2: ENHRY and SYGVKD. The trim removed 4 bases at V and 4 bases at J, leaving 10 bases unmatched. Written as DNA, the CDR3 is TGTGCCATCAGTGCGAGCCAGGGGGAGACTTACGAGCAGTACTTC. It is translated as CAISASQGETYEQYF.

The chain links TRBV2 to TRBJ2-5, with D possibly TRBD2 on 5 matching bases. Germline CDR1 and CDR2: SNHLY and FYNNEI. The CDR3 extends over 13 amino acids. Trimming pared 4 bases from V and 5 bases from J, leaving 11 bases between. The CDR3 DNA follows: TGTGCCAGCAGTGCCCCGGGCGGGGAGACCCAGTACTTC. It encodes CASSAPGGETQYF. Drawing the rest from reference TRBV2 and TRBJ2-5, the complete variable domain is EPEVTQTPSHQVTQMGQEVILRCVPISNHLYFYWYRQILGQKVEFLVSFYNNEISEKSEIFDDQFSVERPDGSNFTLKIRSTKLEDSAMYFCASSAPGGETQYFGPGTRLLVL.

This chain connects TRBV19 to TRBJ2-3; TRBD2 agrees at 9 bases. Germline CDR1 is LNHDA and CDR2 is SQIVND (reference sequence). V lost 7 bases and J lost 0; bases outside the gene matches: 8. The CDR3 contains 16 residues. The chain's CDR3 is CASNERGVTSTDTQYF. CDR3 sequence (DNA): TGTGCCAGTAACGAGCGGGGGGTGACTAGCACAGATACGCAGTATTTT. Combining the CDR3 with reference TRBV19 and TRBJ2-3 gives the whole variable domain DGGITQSPKYLFRKEGQNVTLSCEQNLNHDAMYWYRQDPGQGLRLIYYSQIVNDFQKGDIAEGYSVSREKKESFPLTVTSAQKNPTAFYLCASNERGVTSTDTQYFGPGTRLTVL.

This clone was found once. The rearrangement joins TRBV7-2 to TRBJ2-3; D gene uncertain. Trimming took 0 bases from V and 2 from J, leaving 6 bases between them. CDR3 length: 14 residues. CDR1 and CDR2 (germline): SGHTA, FQGNSA. This chain's CDR3 is CASSLARYTDTQYF. CDR3 DNA sequence: TGTGCCAGCAGCTTAGCTAGATACACAGATACGCAGTATTTT.

The chain has TRBV13 and TRBJ2-7, with D perhaps assigned TRBD1 or TRBD2 (5 bases each). Germline V gives CDR1 PRHDT, CDR2 FYEKMQ (reference sequence). The CDR3 spans 16 residues. V was shortened by 5 bases and J by 5 bases, with 22 bases between the two germline ends. The CDR3 loop is CASSPSNRGPVNEQYF. The CDR3 nucleotides are TGTGCCAGCAGCCCCTCTAACCGGGGCCCGGTGAACGAGCAGTACTTC.

This clone has just one count. The V and J genes are TRBV2 and TRBJ2-5; D is ambiguous. This CDR3 contains 14 residues. The germline V gene encodes CDR1 SNHLY and CDR2 FYNNEI. Trimming took off 4 bases at V and 2 bases at J, with 11 bases between the two ends. The CDR3 here is CASSGLNRQETQYF. CDR3 DNA sequence: TGTGCCAGCAGTGGCCTGAATAGGCAAGAGACCCAGTACTTC.